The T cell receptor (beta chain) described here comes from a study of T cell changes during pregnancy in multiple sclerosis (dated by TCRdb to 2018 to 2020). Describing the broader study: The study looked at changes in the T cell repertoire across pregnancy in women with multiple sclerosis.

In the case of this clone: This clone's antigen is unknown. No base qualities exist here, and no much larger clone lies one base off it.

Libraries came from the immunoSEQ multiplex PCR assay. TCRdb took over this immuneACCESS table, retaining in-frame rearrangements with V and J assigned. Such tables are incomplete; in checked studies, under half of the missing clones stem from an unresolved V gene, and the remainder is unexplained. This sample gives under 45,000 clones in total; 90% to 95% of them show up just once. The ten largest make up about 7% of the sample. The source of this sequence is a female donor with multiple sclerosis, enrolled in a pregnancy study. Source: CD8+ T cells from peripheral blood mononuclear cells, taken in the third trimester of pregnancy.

The CDR3 has the sequence CASSVGGTEAFF. The nucleotide sequence reads as follows: TGTGCCAGCAGCGTCGGGGGCACTGAAGCTTTCTTT. The rearranged segments are TRBV9 and TRBJ1-1; the D gene is perhaps TRBD1, on 5 matching bases. CDR1 is given as SGDLS and CDR2 as YYNGEE, both from the germline V gene. The V end loses 2 bases and the J end loses 4 bases, and a stretch of 6 bases separates them. The CDR3 covers 12 residues, taking in both the cysteine and the phenylalanine. Just the 36-base CDR3 DNA is kept, in frame starting at base 1.